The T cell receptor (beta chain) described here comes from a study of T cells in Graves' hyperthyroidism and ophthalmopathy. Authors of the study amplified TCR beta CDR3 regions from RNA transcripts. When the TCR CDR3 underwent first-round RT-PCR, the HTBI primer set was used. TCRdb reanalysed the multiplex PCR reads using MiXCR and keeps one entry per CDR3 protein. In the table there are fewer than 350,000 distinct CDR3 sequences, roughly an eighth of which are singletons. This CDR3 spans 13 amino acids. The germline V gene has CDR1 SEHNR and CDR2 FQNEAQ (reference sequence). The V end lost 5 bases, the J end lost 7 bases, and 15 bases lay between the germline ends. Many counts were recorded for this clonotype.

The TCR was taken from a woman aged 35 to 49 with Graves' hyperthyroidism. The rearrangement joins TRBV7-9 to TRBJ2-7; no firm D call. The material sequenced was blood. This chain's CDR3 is CASSLLAGIEQYF. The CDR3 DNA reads TGTGCCAGCAGCCTTTTAGCCGGAATAGAGCAGTACTTC.